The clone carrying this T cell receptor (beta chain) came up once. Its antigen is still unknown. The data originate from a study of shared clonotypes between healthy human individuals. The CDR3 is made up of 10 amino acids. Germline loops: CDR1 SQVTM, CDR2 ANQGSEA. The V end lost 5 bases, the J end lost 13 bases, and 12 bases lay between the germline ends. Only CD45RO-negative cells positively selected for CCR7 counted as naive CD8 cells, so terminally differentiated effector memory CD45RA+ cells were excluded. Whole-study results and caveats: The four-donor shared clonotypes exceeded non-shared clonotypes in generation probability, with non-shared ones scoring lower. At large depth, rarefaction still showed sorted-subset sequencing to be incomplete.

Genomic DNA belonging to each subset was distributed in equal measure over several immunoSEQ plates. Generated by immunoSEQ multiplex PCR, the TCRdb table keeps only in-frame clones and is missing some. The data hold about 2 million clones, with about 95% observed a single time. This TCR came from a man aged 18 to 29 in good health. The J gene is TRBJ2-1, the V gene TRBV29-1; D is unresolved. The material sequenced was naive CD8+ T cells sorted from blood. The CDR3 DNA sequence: TGCAGCGTTCAAGTCTATGGCCAGTTCTTC. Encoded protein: CSVQVYGQFF.